The 14 T cell receptor beta chains in this list originate from one sample, sequenced in a study of blood T cells in healthy people across ages. A second about 7 to 11 cycle PCR used barcoded and J-beta primers. TCRdb fed the 5' RACE reads into MiXCR, producing one record per CDR3 protein. The sample carries over 950,000 distinct CDR3 sequences, roughly 50% recorded once. Sequencing was carried out using blood. These receptors all come from an older woman in good health.

This clonotype was counted between two and nine times. The V gene is TRBV6-1, the J gene TRBJ2-5, with 8 positions matching TRBD1. The germline gives CDR1 MNHNS, CDR2 SASEGT. The length of the CDR3 is 15 residues. V was pared by 6 bases and J by 2 bases, with 8 bases of the junction left unmatched. Here the CDR3 DNA reads TGTGCCAGCAGCTTCTACAGGGGGAAACAAGAGACCCAGTACTTC. Translation gives CASSFYRGKQETQYF.

The chain recombines TRBV28 with TRBJ1-6; TRBD1 aligns across 7 bases. The CDR3 consists of 15 residues. J gave up 7 bases and V 6 bases, and 9 bases lay outside the gene matches. Germline V gene sequence: CDR1 MDHEN, CDR2 SYDVKM. The CDR3 DNA reads as TGTGCCAGCAGACTCACCCACAGGGGAAATTCACCCCTCCACTTT. Translation gives CASRLTHRGNSPLHF.

This clonotype has more than one count but fewer than ten. The rearrangement joins TRBV7-9 to TRBJ2-6; no clear D. The CDR3 spans 17 residues. Per germline, CDR1 SEHNR and CDR2 FQNEAQ (reference sequence). With 4 bases removed from V and 0 bases from J, the gap between germline ends came to 13 bases. CDR3 amino acids: CASSSEPKSSGANVLTF. The CDR3 nucleotides are TGTGCCAGCAGCTCCGAGCCCAAGAGCTCTGGGGCCAACGTCCTGACTTTC. Filled out from reference TRBV7-9 and TRBJ2-6, the complete variable domain reads DTGVSQNPRHKITKRGQNVTFRCDPISEHNRLYWYRQTLGQGPEFLTYFQNEAQLEKSRLLSDRFSAERPKGSFSTLEIQRTEQGDSAMYLCASSSEPKSSGANVLTFGAGSRLTVL.

V usage is TRBV5-6 and J usage is TRBJ2-4; possibly TRBD1 for D (6 bases). The J call may be in error: the DNA end matches TRBJ2-7 better. CDR1 SGHDT and CDR2 YYEEEE come from the germline V gene. The CDR3 consists of 14 residues. CDR3 nucleotide sequence: TGTGCCAGCAGCGTGGCCGGAACAGGGAGCGAGCAGTACTTC. Translation gives CASSVAGTGSEQYF.

The V call is TRBV10-3, the J call TRBJ2-5, with a possible D match to TRBD1 (5 bases). Germline lookup yields CDR1 ENHRY and CDR2 SYGVKD. V shed 0 bases and J shed 3 bases, with 17 bases lying between them. The CDR3 is 17 amino acids. DNA for the CDR3: TGTGCCATCAGTGAGTCGAATGAAGGCGACAGAAAAGAGACCCAGTACTTC. It is translated as CAISESNEGDRKETQYF.

The V call is TRBV29-1, the J call TRBJ2-1, with TRBD2 matching 9 bases. Germline CDR1 and CDR2: SQVTM and ANQGSEA. With V trimmed by 7 bases and J by 0 bases, 10 bases remained unmatched. The CDR3 length is 16 residues. CDR3 sequence: CSDSGLAGASYNEQFF. The CDR3 DNA sequence: TGCAGCGACTCGGGCTTAGCGGGAGCCTCCTACAATGAGCAGTTCTTC.

The V gene is TRBV28, the J gene TRBJ2-1; the match to TRBD2 covers 16 bases. Germline V gene lookup returns CDR1 MDHEN and CDR2 SYDVKM. The CDR3 runs 17 residues. J lost 3 bases, V lost 8 bases, and 7 bases had no gene match. CDR3 bases: TGTGCCAGCGGGACTAGCGGGAGGGTAGGAAACTACAATGAGCAGTTCTTC. It specifies CASGTSGRVGNYNEQFF.

The genes are TRBV2 and TRBJ2-3; D possibly corresponds to TRBD1 (6 bases). Deletions cut 10 bases from V and 2 bases from J, with 13 bases between. Looked up from germline, CDR1 is SNHLY and CDR2 is FYNNEI. The CDR3 has 13 amino acids. This CDR3 is CANSRDNTDTQYF. Here the CDR3 DNA reads TGTGCCAACTCCCGGGACAACACAGATACGCAGTATTTT.

This clonotype turned up a few times. V usage is TRBV29-1 and J usage is TRBJ2-1; 9 nucleotides align to TRBD2. The CDR3 loop spans 15 amino acids. The V and J ends lost 5 bases and 2 bases, in that order; junction bases with no gene match: 7. Germline lookup yields CDR1 SQVTM and CDR2 ANQGSEA. The CDR3 region is CSVLSGGRAYNEQFF. The CDR3 coding sequence is TGCAGCGTTCTTTCCGGCGGGAGGGCCTACAATGAGCAGTTCTTC.

The CDR3 DNA follows: TGTGCCAGCAGCTTCAGGAGGTCGGGGGCCAACGTCCTGACTTTC. Translating it yields CASSFRRSGANVLTF. The chain carries TRBV7-8 and TRBJ2-6; D may be TRBD2 (5 bases). The CDR3 loop spans 15 amino acids. Germline V gives CDR1 SGHVS, CDR2 FQNEAQ. With 3 bases removed from V and 4 bases from J, the gap between germline ends came to 10 bases. Full variable domain (rest looked up from reference TRBV7-8 and TRBJ2-6): GAGVSQSPRYKVAKRGQDVALRCDPISGHVSLFWYQQALGQGPEFLTYFQNEAQLDKSGLPSDRFFAERPEGSVSTLKIQRTQQEDSAVYLCASSFRRSGANVLTFGAGSRLTVL.

The chain couples TRBV28 to TRBJ2-4; 9 bases align to TRBD2. The germline V gene encodes CDR1 MDHEN and CDR2 SYDVKM. The CDR3 consists of 16 residues. Germline trimming cut 7 bases from V and 3 bases from J; bases unmatched to any gene: 10. The CDR3 region is CASTTAGGRVKNIQYF. The CDR3 DNA is TGTGCCAGCACCACCGCGGGCGGGAGGGTCAAAAACATTCAGTACTTC.

This clonotype occurred once. The chain carries TRBV10-3 and TRBJ2-5, with TRBD2 identical over 8 bases. The CDR3 loop spans 13 amino acids. The germline V gene encodes CDR1 ENHRY and CDR2 SYGVKD. V was pared by 6 bases and J by 2 bases, with 2 bases of the junction left unmatched. CDR3 sequence reads: CAIRIAGQETQYF. CDR3 nucleotides: TGTGCCATCAGAATAGCGGGGCAAGAGACCCAGTACTTC.

This clonotype was counted a few times. The CDR3 is CSAGGAFRSYEQYF. The CDR3 DNA reads TGCAGTGCGGGAGGGGCTTTCAGATCCTACGAGCAGTACTTC. V is TRBV20-1 and J is TRBJ2-7; 7 bases are a match to TRBD2. The CDR3 runs to 14 residues. V dropped 6 bases and J dropped 1; count of bases not matched to a gene: 9. From germline, CDR1 is DFQATT and CDR2 SNEGSKA (reference sequence).

This clonotype was detected only once. The rearrangement uses TRBV7-9 and TRBJ2-4; the D call may be TRBD1 or TRBD2 (6 bases each). The CDR3 runs to 15 residues. CDR1 and CDR2 (germline): SEHNR, FQNEAQ (reference sequence). V was shortened by 5 bases and J by 7 bases, with 18 bases between the two germline ends. CDR3 sequence (DNA): TGTGCCAGCAGCCCCGTCGGGGGCGGAGGGAACATTCAGTACTTC. Amino acid sequence: CASSPVGGGGNIQYF.